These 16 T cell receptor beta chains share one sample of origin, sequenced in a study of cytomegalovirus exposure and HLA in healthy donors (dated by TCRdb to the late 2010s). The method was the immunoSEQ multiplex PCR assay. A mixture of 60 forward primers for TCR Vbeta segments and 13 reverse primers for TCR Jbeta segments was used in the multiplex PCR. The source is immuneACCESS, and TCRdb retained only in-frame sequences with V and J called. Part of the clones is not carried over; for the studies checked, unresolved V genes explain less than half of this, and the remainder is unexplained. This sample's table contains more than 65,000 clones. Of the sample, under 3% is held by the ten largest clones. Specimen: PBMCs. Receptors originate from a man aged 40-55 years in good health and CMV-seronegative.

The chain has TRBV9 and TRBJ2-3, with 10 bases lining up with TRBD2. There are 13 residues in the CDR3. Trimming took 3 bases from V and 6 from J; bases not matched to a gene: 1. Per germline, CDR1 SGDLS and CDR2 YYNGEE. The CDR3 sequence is CASSGSGGDTQYF. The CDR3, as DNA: TGTGCCAGCAGCGGTAGCGGGGGGGATACGCAGTATTTT. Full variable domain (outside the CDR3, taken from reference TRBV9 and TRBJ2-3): DSGVTQTPKHLITATGQRVTLRCSPRSGDLSVYWYQQSLDQGLQFLIQYYNGEERAKGNILERFSAQQFPDLHSELNLSSLELGDSALYFCASSGSGGDTQYFGPGTRLTVL.

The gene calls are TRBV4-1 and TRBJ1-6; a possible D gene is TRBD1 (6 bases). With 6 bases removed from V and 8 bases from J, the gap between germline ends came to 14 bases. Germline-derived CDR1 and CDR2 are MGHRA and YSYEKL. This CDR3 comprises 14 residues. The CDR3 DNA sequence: TGCGCCAGCAGAAAGGGGGTTTCCGATTCACCCCTCCACTTT. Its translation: CASRKGVSDSPLHF.

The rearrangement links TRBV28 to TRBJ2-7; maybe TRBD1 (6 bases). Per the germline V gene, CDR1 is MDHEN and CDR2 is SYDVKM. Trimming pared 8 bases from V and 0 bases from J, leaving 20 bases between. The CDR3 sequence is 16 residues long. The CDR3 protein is CASGTTRTGSSYEQYF. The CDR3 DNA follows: TGTGCCAGCGGAACCACGCGTACAGGGAGCTCCTACGAGCAGTACTTC.

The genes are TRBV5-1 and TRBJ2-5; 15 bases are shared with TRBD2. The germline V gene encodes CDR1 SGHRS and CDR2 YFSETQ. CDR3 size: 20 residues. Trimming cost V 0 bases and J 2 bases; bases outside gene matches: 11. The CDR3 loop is CASSLGHGLAGGANQETQYF. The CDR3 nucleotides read TGCGCCAGCAGCTTGGGACACGGACTAGCGGGGGGGGCAAATCAAGAGACCCAGTACTTC.

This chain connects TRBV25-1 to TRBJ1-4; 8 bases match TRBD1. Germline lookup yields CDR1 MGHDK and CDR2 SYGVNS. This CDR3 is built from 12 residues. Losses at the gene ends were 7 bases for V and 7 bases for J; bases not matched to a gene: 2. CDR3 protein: CASNGQGEKLFF. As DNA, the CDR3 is TGTGCCAGCAATGGACAGGGTGAAAAACTGTTTTTT.

CDR3 coding DNA: TGTGCCAGCAGCGGTAACCTCCAGGGCACAGATACGCAGTATTTT. Protein sequence: CASSGNLQGTDTQYF. V usage is TRBV7-3 and J usage is TRBJ2-3; D remains unclear. Germline CDR1 and CDR2: SGHTA and FQGTGA. The V and J ends lost 5 bases and 1 base respectively, with 13 bases between them. The CDR3 consists of 15 residues.

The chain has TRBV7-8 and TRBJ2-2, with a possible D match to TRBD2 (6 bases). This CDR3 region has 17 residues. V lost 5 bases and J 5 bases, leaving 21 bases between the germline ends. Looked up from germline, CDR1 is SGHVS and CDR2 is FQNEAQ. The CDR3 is CASSLRDYRRATGELFF. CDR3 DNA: TGTGCCAGCAGCCTCCGCGATTACAGGAGGGCGACCGGGGAGCTGTTTTTT.

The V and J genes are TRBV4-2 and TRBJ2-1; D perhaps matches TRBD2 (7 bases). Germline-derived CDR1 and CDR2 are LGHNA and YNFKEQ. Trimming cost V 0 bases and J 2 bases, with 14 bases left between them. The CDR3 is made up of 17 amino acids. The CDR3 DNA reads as TGTGCCAGCAGCCAAGATTATGGGGAGGGGGCCTACAATGAGCAGTTCTTC. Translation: CASSQDYGEGAYNEQFF.

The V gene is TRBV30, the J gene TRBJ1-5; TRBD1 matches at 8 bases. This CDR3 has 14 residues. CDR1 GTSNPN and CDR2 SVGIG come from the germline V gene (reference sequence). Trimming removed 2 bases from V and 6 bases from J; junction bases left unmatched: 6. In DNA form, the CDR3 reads TGTGCCTGGAGTCGACAGGGGATTGGTCAGCCCCAGCATTTT. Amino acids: CAWSRQGIGQPQHF.

The CDR3 protein is CASREAGGPYEQYF. The CDR3 DNA reads as TGTGCCAGCAGGGAAGCGGGGGGTCCCTACGAGCAGTACTTC. J is TRBJ2-7 and V is TRBV28; 9 bases are a match to TRBD2. Germline V CDR1 and CDR2: MDHEN, SYDVKM. The ends lost 6 bases at V and 2 bases at J; junction bases unmatched: 5. CDR3 length equals 14 residues.

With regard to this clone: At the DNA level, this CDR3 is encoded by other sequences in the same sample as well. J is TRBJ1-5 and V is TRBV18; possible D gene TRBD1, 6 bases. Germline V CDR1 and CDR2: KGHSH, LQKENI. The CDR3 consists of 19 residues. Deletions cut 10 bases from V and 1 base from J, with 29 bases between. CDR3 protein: CAILPGHSTGNMSNQPQHF. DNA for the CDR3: TGTGCCATCCTCCCCGGTCACTCCACAGGGAATATGAGCAATCAGCCCCAGCATTTT.

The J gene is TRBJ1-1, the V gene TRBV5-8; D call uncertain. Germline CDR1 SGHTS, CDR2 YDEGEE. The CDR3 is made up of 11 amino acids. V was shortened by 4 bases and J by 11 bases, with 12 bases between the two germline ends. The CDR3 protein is CASSSTTRAFF. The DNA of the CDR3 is TGTGCCAGCAGCAGCACAACCAGGGCTTTCTTT.

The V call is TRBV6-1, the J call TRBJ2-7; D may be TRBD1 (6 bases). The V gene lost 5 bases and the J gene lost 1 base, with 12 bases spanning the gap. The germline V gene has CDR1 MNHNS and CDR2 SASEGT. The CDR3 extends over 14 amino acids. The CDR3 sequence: CASSQGRGSYEQYF. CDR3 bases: TGTGCCAGCAGTCAGGGCAGGGGATCCTACGAGCAGTACTTC.

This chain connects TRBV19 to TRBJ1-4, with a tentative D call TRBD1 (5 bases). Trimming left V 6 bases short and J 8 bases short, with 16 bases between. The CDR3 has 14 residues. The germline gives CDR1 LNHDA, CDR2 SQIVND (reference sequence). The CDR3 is CASRTPGIDEKLFF. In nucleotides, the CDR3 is TGTGCCAGTAGGACCCCAGGGATAGACGAAAAACTGTTTTTT.

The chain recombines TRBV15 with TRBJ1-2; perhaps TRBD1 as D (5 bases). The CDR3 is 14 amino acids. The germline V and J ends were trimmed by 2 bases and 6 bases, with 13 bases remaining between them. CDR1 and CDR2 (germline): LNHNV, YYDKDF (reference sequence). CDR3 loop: CATSRRTTGDGYTF. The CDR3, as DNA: TGTGCCACCAGCAGACGGACAACTGGGGATGGCTACACCTTC.

CDR3 loop: CASSSLPTGENTEAFF. The CDR3 coding sequence is TGTGCCAGCAGTTCCCTTCCGACAGGGGAAAACACTGAAGCTTTCTTT. The chain employs TRBV6-5 and TRBJ1-1; 8 positions agree with TRBD1. The CDR3 spans 16 residues. Germline V lookup: CDR1 MNHEY, CDR2 SVGAGI. J gave up 2 bases and V 4 bases, and 9 bases lay outside the gene matches.